These T cell receptor beta chains were read from a single sample in a study of shared clonotypes between healthy human individuals. Only in-frame clones appear in the TCRdb table, and some are missing; sequencing was by immunoSEQ multiplex PCR. The table has approximately 250,000 clones, approximately 65% seen once. The sequenced material came from memory CD4+ T cells sorted from blood. The source is a man aged 25-45 years in good health. The CDR3 runs from the conserved cysteine through the conserved F or W. Each record gives: D gene, J gene, V gene, clone size, CDR3 protein, CDR3 DNA. D genes are given only for firm matches. Size is omitted from some rows. Given values are once, few, many or a class for expanded clones.

d_call: TRBD1
j_call: TRBJ1-1
v_call: TRBV10-2
clone_size: -
cdr3_aa: CASSSTGGGTEAFF
cdr3_nt: TGCGCCAGCAGTAGCACAGGGGGAGGCACTGAAGCTTTCTTT

d_call: -
j_call: TRBJ2-2
v_call: TRBV6-5
clone_size: -
cdr3_aa: CASSSPRTANTGELFF
cdr3_nt: TGTGCCAGCAGTTCACCACGGACGGCGAACACCGGGGAGCTGTTTTTT

d_call: -
j_call: TRBJ2-6
v_call: TRBV10-3
clone_size: -
cdr3_aa: CAISEGHISGANVLTF
cdr3_nt: TGTGCCATCAGTGAGGGACATATCTCTGGGGCCAACGTCCTGACTTTC

d_call: -
j_call: TRBJ2-3
v_call: TRBV5-1
clone_size: -
cdr3_aa: CASSLGQFLDTQYF
cdr3_nt: TGCGCCAGCAGCTTGGGTCAGTTCCTTGATACGCAGTATTTT

d_call: -
j_call: TRBJ1-2
v_call: TRBV5-4
clone_size: -
cdr3_aa: CASSLVRRNYTF
cdr3_nt: TGTGCCAGCAGCTTGGTACGACGGAACTACACCTTC

d_call: TRBD1
j_call: TRBJ2-7
v_call: TRBV7-9
clone_size: -
cdr3_aa: CASSTRTGMNEQYF
cdr3_nt: TGTGCCAGCAGCACGCGGACAGGGATGAACGAGCAGTACTTC

d_call: -
j_call: TRBJ1-1
v_call: TRBV4-3
clone_size: -
cdr3_aa: CASSQEIRGNTEAFF
cdr3_nt: TGCGCCAGCAGCCAAGAGATTCGGGGCAACACTGAAGCTTTCTTT

d_call: -
j_call: TRBJ2-7
v_call: TRBV5-6
clone_size: -
cdr3_aa: CASSSWTDRISYEQYF
cdr3_nt: TGTGCCAGCAGCTCCTGGACAGACCGGATCTCCTACGAGCAGTACTTC

d_call: TRBD1
j_call: TRBJ1-1
v_call: TRBV5-1
clone_size: -
cdr3_aa: CASSEGTGETWTEAFF
cdr3_nt: TGCGCCAGCAGCGAGGGGACAGGGGAGACGTGGACTGAAGCTTTCTTT

d_call: -
j_call: TRBJ2-7
v_call: TRBV2
clone_size: many
cdr3_aa: CASSRRGTYEQYF
cdr3_nt: TGTGCCAGCAGTCGGCGGGGAACCTACGAGCAGTACTTC

d_call: -
j_call: TRBJ2-2
v_call: TRBV30
clone_size: -
cdr3_aa: CAWSVKFPGGSGELFF
cdr3_nt: TGTGCCTGGAGTGTAAAGTTCCCAGGGGGGTCCGGGGAGCTGTTTTTT

d_call: TRBD2
j_call: TRBJ2-5
v_call: TRBV19
clone_size: many
cdr3_aa: CASSQSGLVVQETQYF
cdr3_nt: TGTGCCAGTAGCCAGTCCGGACTAGTAGTTCAAGAGACCCAGTACTTC

d_call: -
j_call: TRBJ1-2
v_call: TRBV6-1
clone_size: -
cdr3_aa: CASSPLRTGYTF
cdr3_nt: TGTGCCAGCAGTCCCCTACGAACGGGCTACACCTTC

d_call: -
j_call: TRBJ2-7
v_call: TRBV28
clone_size: -
cdr3_aa: CASLGGYMHEQYF
cdr3_nt: TGTGCCAGCTTAGGGGGGTATATGCACGAGCAGTACTTC

d_call: -
j_call: TRBJ1-1
v_call: TRBV2
clone_size: -
cdr3_aa: CASTSQGEITEAFF
cdr3_nt: TGTGCCAGCACGTCACAGGGAGAGATTACTGAAGCTTTCTTT

d_call: -
j_call: TRBJ2-2
v_call: TRBV11-3
clone_size: -
cdr3_aa: CASSFRGTLNTGELFF
cdr3_nt: TGTGCCAGCAGCTTTCGCGGGACACTGAACACCGGGGAGCTGTTTTTT

d_call: TRBD2
j_call: TRBJ2-1
v_call: TRBV30
clone_size: -
cdr3_aa: CALSSGTKYNEQFF
cdr3_nt: TGTGCACTTTCTAGCGGGACTAAATACAATGAGCAGTTCTTC

d_call: TRBD2
j_call: TRBJ2-7
v_call: TRBV7-9
clone_size: few
cdr3_aa: CASSLVGGLAGTTQYF
cdr3_nt: TGTGCCAGCAGCTTAGTAGGGGGACTAGCGGGTACCACGCAGTACTTC

d_call: TRBD2
j_call: TRBJ2-7
v_call: TRBV7-8
clone_size: -
cdr3_aa: CASSLVIAGGSYEQYF
cdr3_nt: TGTGCCAGCAGCTTAGTAATTGCGGGAGGGTCCTACGAGCAGTACTTC

d_call: TRBD2
j_call: TRBJ2-2
v_call: TRBV7-2
clone_size: -
cdr3_aa: CASSLASGRTGELFF
cdr3_nt: TGTGCCAGCAGCTTGGCTAGCGGGAGAACCGGGGAGCTGTTTTTT

d_call: -
j_call: TRBJ1-2
v_call: TRBV12-5
clone_size: -
cdr3_aa: CASGSTLGGGYTF
cdr3_nt: TGTGCTAGTGGGTCTACCCTCGGTGGTGGCTACACCTTC

d_call: TRBD2
j_call: TRBJ2-7
v_call: TRBV19
clone_size: -
cdr3_aa: CASSIVAGLANEQYF
cdr3_nt: TGTGCCAGTAGTATAGTCGCCGGACTAGCAAACGAGCAGTACTTC

d_call: -
j_call: TRBJ2-3
v_call: TRBV19
clone_size: -
cdr3_aa: CASSIGGFADTQYF
cdr3_nt: TGTGCCAGTAGTATAGGGGGTTTCGCAGATACGCAGTATTTT

d_call: -
j_call: TRBJ1-5
v_call: TRBV19
clone_size: -
cdr3_aa: CASIENGAVGIQPQHF
cdr3_nt: TGTGCCAGTATCGAAAACGGGGCAGTCGGGATTCAGCCCCAGCATTTT

d_call: TRBD1
j_call: TRBJ2-2
v_call: TRBV25-1
clone_size: -
cdr3_aa: CASSETGGNTGELFF
cdr3_nt: TGTGCCAGCAGTGAAACAGGGGGGAACACCGGGGAGCTGTTTTTT

d_call: -
j_call: TRBJ2-3
v_call: TRBV27
clone_size: -
cdr3_aa: CASSLGGIRRDTQYF
cdr3_nt: TGTGCCAGCAGTTTAGGAGGTATCCGGAGAGATACGCAGTATTTT

d_call: -
j_call: TRBJ2-7
v_call: TRBV15
clone_size: -
cdr3_aa: CATASGGSSYEQYF
cdr3_nt: TGTGCCACCGCCAGCGGCGGAAGCTCCTACGAGCAGTACTTC

d_call: TRBD1
j_call: TRBJ1-3
v_call: TRBV7-9
clone_size: -
cdr3_aa: CASSTTGGSGNTIYF
cdr3_nt: TGTGCCAGCAGCACGACAGGGGGCTCTGGAAACACCATATATTTT

d_call: TRBD2
j_call: TRBJ2-2
v_call: TRBV11-2
clone_size: -
cdr3_aa: CASSPSGMATGELFF
cdr3_nt: TGTGCCAGCAGCCCGAGCGGGATGGCCACCGGGGAGCTGTTTTTT

d_call: -
j_call: TRBJ1-3
v_call: TRBV5-1
clone_size: -
cdr3_aa: CASSLDANTIYF
cdr3_nt: TGCGCCAGCAGCTTGGACGCAAACACCATATATTTT

d_call: -
j_call: TRBJ2-1
v_call: TRBV4-3
clone_size: -
cdr3_aa: CASSQDVRATYNEQFF
cdr3_nt: TGCGCCAGCAGCCAAGACGTCAGGGCCACCTACAATGAGCAGTTCTTC

d_call: -
j_call: TRBJ1-2
v_call: TRBV27
clone_size: many
cdr3_aa: CASRGQPYGYTF
cdr3_nt: TGTGCCAGCCGTGGACAACCCTATGGCTACACCTTC

d_call: TRBD1
j_call: TRBJ1-4
v_call: TRBV27
clone_size: -
cdr3_aa: CASSFGTVNEKLFF
cdr3_nt: TGTGCCAGCAGTTTTGGGACAGTTAATGAAAAACTGTTTTTT

d_call: TRBD1
j_call: TRBJ2-3
v_call: TRBV5-1
clone_size: -
cdr3_aa: CASSYGQDTDTQYF
cdr3_nt: TGCGCCAGCAGCTACGGACAGGACACAGATACGCAGTATTTT

d_call: TRBD1
j_call: TRBJ1-1
v_call: TRBV6-4
clone_size: -
cdr3_aa: CASSAQGATEAFF
cdr3_nt: TGTGCCAGCAGTGCCCAGGGGGCCACTGAAGCTTTCTTT

d_call: -
j_call: TRBJ2-2
v_call: TRBV7-8
clone_size: -
cdr3_aa: CASSRQEGVTGELFF
cdr3_nt: TGTGCCAGCAGCCGACAGGAGGGGGTCACCGGGGAGCTGTTTTTT

d_call: TRBD1
j_call: TRBJ2-7
v_call: TRBV7-6
clone_size: -
cdr3_aa: CASSAMPSGTGGYEQYF
cdr3_nt: TGTGCCAGCAGCGCGATGCCCTCCGGGACAGGGGGCTACGAGCAGTACTTC